This T cell receptor (beta chain) was obtained from a study of T cell changes during pregnancy in multiple sclerosis. The data were produced by immunoSEQ multiplex PCR, yet TCRdb's version contains in-frame clones alone and is incomplete. The sample consists of approximately 100,000 clones, about 92% of them appearing once. The material sequenced was peripheral blood, taken in the second trimester of pregnancy. The clonotype originates from a female donor with multiple sclerosis, enrolled in a pregnancy study.

The CDR3 sequence: CASSSWTLNEQFF. In DNA, the CDR3 is TGTGCCAGCAGCTCCTGGACACTCAATGAGCAGTTCTTC. The chain uses TRBV5-6 and TRBJ2-1, with D possibly TRBD1 on 5 matching bases. From germline, CDR1 is SGHDT and CDR2 YYEEEE. The CDR3 consists of 13 residues. Trimming cost V 3 bases and J 6 bases, with 10 bases left between them.